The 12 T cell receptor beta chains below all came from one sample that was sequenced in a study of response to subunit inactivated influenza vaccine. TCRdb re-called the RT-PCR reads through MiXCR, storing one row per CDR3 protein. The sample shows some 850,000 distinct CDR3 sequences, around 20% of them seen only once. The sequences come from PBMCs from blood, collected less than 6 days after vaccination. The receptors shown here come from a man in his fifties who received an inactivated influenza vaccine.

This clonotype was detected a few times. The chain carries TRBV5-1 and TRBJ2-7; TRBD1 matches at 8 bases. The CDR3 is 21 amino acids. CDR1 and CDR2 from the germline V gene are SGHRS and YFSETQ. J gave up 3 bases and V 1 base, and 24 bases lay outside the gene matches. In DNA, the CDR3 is TGCGCCAGCAGCTTGTCCCTTCGAAGTGAGGGACACAGGGGGGATTACTACGAGCAGTACTTC. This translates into CASSLSLRSEGHRGDYYEQYF.

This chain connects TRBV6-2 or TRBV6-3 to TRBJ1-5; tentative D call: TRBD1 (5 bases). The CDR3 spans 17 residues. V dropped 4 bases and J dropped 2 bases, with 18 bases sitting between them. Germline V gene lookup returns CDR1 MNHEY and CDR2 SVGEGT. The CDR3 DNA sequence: TGTGCCAGCAGTTTCCAATGGGGCAGGGAGGGCAATCAGCCCCAGCATTTT. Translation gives CASSFQWGREGNQPQHF.

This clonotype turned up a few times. The CDR3 region is CASSAGLAFSYEQYF. The CDR3 DNA sequence: TGTGCCAGCAGCGCAGGACTAGCGTTCTCCTACGAGCAGTACTTC. The chain has TRBV27 and TRBJ2-7; 9 bases line up with TRBD2. Germline V gene lookup returns CDR1 MNHEY and CDR2 SMNVEV (reference sequence). With V trimmed by 6 bases and J by 0 bases, 6 bases remained unmatched. The CDR3 consists of 15 residues.

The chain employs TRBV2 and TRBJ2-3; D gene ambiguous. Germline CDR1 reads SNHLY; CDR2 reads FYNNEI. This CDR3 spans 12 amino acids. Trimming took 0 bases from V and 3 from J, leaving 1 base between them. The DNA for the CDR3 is TGTGCCAGCAGTGAAGCGACAGATACGCAGTATTTT. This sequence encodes CASSEATDTQYF.

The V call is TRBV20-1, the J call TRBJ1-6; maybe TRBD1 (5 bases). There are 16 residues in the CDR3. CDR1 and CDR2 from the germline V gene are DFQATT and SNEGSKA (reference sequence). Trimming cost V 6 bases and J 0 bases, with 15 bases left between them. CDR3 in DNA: TGCAGTGCGCTCCCTGGGGGGGTCTCCTATAATTCACCCCTCCACTTT. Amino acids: CSALPGGVSYNSPLHF.

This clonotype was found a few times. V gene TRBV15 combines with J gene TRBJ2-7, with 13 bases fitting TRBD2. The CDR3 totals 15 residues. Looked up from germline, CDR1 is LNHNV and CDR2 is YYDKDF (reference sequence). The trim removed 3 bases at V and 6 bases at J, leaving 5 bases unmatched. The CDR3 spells CATSRGGLAGSEQYF. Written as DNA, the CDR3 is TGTGCCACCAGCAGGGGGGGACTAGCGGGATCCGAGCAGTACTTC.

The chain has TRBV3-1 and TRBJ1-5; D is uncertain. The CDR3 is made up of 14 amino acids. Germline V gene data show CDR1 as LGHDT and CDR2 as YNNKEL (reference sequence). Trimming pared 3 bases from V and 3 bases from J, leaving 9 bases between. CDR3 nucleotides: TGTGCCAGCAGCCAGACGGGCCTCAATCAGCCCCAGCATTTT. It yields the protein CASSQTGLNQPQHF.

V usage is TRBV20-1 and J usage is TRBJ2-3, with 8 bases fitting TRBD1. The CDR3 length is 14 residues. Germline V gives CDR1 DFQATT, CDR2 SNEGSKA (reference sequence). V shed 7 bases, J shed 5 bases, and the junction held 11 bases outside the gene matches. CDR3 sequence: CSVSRRDRKDTQYF. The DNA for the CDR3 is TGCAGTGTTTCCAGAAGGGACAGGAAAGATACGCAGTATTTT.

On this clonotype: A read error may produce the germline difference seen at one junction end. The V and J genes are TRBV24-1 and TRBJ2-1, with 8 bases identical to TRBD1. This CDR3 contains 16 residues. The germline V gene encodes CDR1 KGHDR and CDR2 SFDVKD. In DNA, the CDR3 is TGTCCCACCAGTGATAGCTCAGGGGGCTTCGACAATGAGCAGTTCTTC. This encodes CPTSDSSGGFDNEQFF.

Here the CDR3 DNA reads TGTGCCAGCAGTTACTTCTCTACCCCGAGCACAGATACGCAGTATTTT. Translating it yields CASSYFSTPSTDTQYF. The J gene is TRBJ2-3, the V gene TRBV6-5, with unresolved D. The germline V gene encodes CDR1 MNHEY and CDR2 SVGAGI. This CDR3 region has 16 residues. Trimming shortened V by 1 base and J by 0 bases, and 11 bases separated the two germline ends.

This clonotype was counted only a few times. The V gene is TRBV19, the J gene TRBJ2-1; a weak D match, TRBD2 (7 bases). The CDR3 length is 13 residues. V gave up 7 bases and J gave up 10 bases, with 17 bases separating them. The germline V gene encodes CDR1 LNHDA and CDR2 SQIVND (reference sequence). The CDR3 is CASTLGGGQEQFF. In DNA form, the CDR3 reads TGTGCCAGTACTTTGGGGGGGGGCCAAGAGCAGTTCTTC.

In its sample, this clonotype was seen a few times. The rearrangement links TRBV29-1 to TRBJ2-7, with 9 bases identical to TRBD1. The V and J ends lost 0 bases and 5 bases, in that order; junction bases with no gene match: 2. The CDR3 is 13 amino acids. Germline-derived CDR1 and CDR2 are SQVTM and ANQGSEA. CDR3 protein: CSVEDGTGNEQYF. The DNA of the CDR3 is TGCAGCGTTGAAGATGGGACAGGGAACGAGCAGTACTTC.